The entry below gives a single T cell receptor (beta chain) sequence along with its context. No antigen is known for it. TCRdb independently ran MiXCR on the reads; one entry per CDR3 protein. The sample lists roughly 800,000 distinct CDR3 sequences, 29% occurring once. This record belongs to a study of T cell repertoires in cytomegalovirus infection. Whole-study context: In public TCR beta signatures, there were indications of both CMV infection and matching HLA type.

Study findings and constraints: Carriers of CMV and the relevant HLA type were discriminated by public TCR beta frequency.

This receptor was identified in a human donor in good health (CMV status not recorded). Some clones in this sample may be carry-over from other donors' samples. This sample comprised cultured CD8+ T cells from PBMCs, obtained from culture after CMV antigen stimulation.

The CDR3 DNA follows: TGTGCCAGCAGCCCCGACAGGGCCCTGTCTAACTATGGCTACACCTTC. It is translated as CASSPDRALSNYGYTF. The rearrangement joins TRBV6-6 to TRBJ1-2; 7 positions match TRBD1. Unmatched junction bases numbered 10, after V lost 6 bases and J lost 0 bases. CDR3 length: 16 residues. Germline V gene data show CDR1 as MNHNY and CDR2 as SVGAGI (reference sequence).